The 18 T cell receptor beta chains in this list originate from one sample, sequenced in a study of blood T cell repertoires in COVID-19. The data were produced by immunoSEQ multiplex PCR, yet TCRdb's version contains in-frame clones alone and is incomplete. Altogether a few hundred thousand clones are present, 85% to 90% being singletons, with the ten largest covering about 2.2%. Sequencing was carried out using PBMCs or T cells enriched from blood (not recorded which). The receptors come from a woman aged 18-35 years who had recovered from COVID-19.

CDR3 residues: CASSVDPSSREQYF. In nucleotides, the CDR3 is TGTGCCAGCAGCGTAGACCCCTCGTCGAGGGAGCAGTACTTC. The V gene is TRBV9, the J gene TRBJ2-7, with unresolved D. The V gene's germline CDR1 is SGDLS and CDR2 YYNGEE. The length of the CDR3 is 14 residues. V was cut by 0 bases and J by 7 bases, with 14 bases left in between.

The chain links TRBV15 to TRBJ1-2; 9 bases align to TRBD1. This CDR3 contains 15 residues. CDR1 and CDR2 from the germline V gene are LNHNV and YYDKDF (reference sequence). V dropped 1 base and J dropped 8; count of bases not matched to a gene: 8. CDR3: CATSRGTGEEDGYTF. In nucleotides, the CDR3 is TGTGCCACCAGCAGAGGGACAGGGGAGGAGGACGGCTACACCTTC.

A single count supports this clone. The rearrangement joins TRBV28 to TRBJ2-1; D is possibly TRBD2 (6 bases). Per germline, CDR1 MDHEN and CDR2 SYDVKM. V shed 7 bases and J shed 2 bases, with 18 bases lying between them. The CDR3 is made up of 16 amino acids. The CDR3 nucleotides read TGTGCCAGCATCAAAGGCGGGACCCAGGCCTACAATGAGCAGTTCTTC. This encodes CASIKGGTQAYNEQFF.

The genes are TRBV6-5 and TRBJ1-5, with 7 bases identical to TRBD1. CDR3 length: 15 amino acids. V was pared by 6 bases and J by 1 base, with 6 bases of the junction left unmatched. The V gene's germline CDR1 is MNHEY and CDR2 SVGAGI. The CDR3 here is CASRRTGGSNQPQHF. The CDR3, as DNA: TGTGCCAGCAGAAGGACAGGCGGGAGCAATCAGCCCCAGCATTTT.

The rearrangement links TRBV6-5 to TRBJ2-7, with 9 nucleotides matching TRBD1. The germline gives CDR1 MNHEY, CDR2 SVGAGI. This CDR3 has 15 amino acids. Trimming cost V 6 bases and J 0 bases; bases outside gene matches: 6. This chain's CDR3 is CASSSTGGSSYEQYF. The CDR3 nucleotides read TGTGCCAGCAGCTCTACAGGGGGCAGCTCCTACGAGCAGTACTTC.

V gene TRBV3-1 (or the pseudogene TRBV3-2) combines with J gene TRBJ2-5; TRBD2 matches 8 bases. CDR3 length equals 12 residues. From germline, CDR1 is LGHDT and CDR2 YNNKEL (reference sequence). The ends lost 8 bases at V and 1 base at J; junction bases unmatched: 0. In DNA, the CDR3 is TGTGCCAGCGGACTAGCCCAAGAGACCCAGTACTTC. This translates into CASGLAQETQYF.

The rearrangement joins TRBV2 to TRBJ1-6; 10 bases fit TRBD1. The CDR3 is 13 residues long. V was clipped by 9 bases and J by 13 bases; unmatched bases: 9. Per germline, CDR1 SNHLY and CDR2 FYNNEI. In nucleotides, the CDR3 is TGTGCCAGTTCATTGGGACAGGGGACCCCCCTCCACTTT. Translating gives CASSLGQGTPLHF.

The chain couples TRBV5-1 to TRBJ2-3; no firm D call. The CDR3 totals 15 residues. The V end lost 2 bases, the J end lost 3 bases, and 13 bases lay between the germline ends. Germline V gene lookup returns CDR1 SGHRS and CDR2 YFSETQ. The CDR3 nucleotides read TGCGCCAGCAGCTTCTATGGGCAAGTAACAGATACGCAGTATTTT. Protein sequence: CASSFYGQVTDTQYF.

The chain links TRBV2 to TRBJ1-1, with D tentatively TRBD1 (5 bases). Germline CDR1 is SNHLY and CDR2 is FYNNEI. V was pared by 5 bases and J by 6 bases, with 10 bases between. This CDR3 spans 12 amino acids. CDR3 protein: CASSSRGAEAFF. The CDR3 DNA is TGTGCCAGCAGTTCCCGGGGGGCTGAAGCTTTCTTT.

V usage is TRBV7-9 and J usage is TRBJ1-1; D remains unclear. Germline values: CDR1 SEHNR, CDR2 FQNEAQ (reference sequence). The CDR3 spans 13 residues. The ends were cut back, 2 bases at V and 1 base at J, with 5 bases in the middle. In DNA, the CDR3 is TGTGCCAGCAGCTTACCACAGAACACTGAAGCTTTCTTT. Protein sequence: CASSLPQNTEAFF.

The gene calls are TRBV5-6 and TRBJ2-3; 14 nucleotides line up with TRBD2. The CDR3 is 16 residues long. CDR1 and CDR2 (germline): SGHDT, YYEEEE. With V trimmed by 0 bases and J by 4 bases, 1 base remained unmatched. CDR3 sequence reads: CASSLVTSGGADTQYF. CDR3 bases: TGTGCCAGCAGCTTGGTGACTAGCGGGGGGGCAGATACGCAGTATTTT.

The rearrangement links TRBV9 to TRBJ1-6, with TRBD1 as a possible D gene (6 bases). The germline gives CDR1 SGDLS, CDR2 YYNGEE. CDR3 size: 16 residues. V gave up 4 bases and J gave up 6 bases, with 17 bases separating them. CDR3 protein: CASSPRGGTGNSPLHF. DNA for the CDR3: TGTGCCAGCAGCCCCCGAGGGGGTACGGGTAATTCACCCCTCCACTTT.

The V gene is TRBV10-3, the J gene TRBJ2-2, with 15 bases that match TRBD2. The CDR3 loop spans 17 amino acids. V was pared by 7 bases and J by 4 bases, with 7 bases of the junction left unmatched. The V gene's germline CDR1 is ENHRY and CDR2 SYGVKD. For the CDR3, the DNA is TGTGCCATCAAGAGGACTAGCGGGGGGGCCGGCACCGGGGAGCTGTTTTTT. This gives the protein CAIKRTSGGAGTGELFF.

V and J are TRBV9 and TRBJ1-4; 10 bases agree with TRBD1. The CDR3 is 15 residues long. The ends lost 4 bases at V and 5 bases at J; junction bases unmatched: 5. CDR1 is SGDLS and CDR2 is YYNGEE in the germline V gene. CDR3 sequence (DNA): TGTGCCAGCAGCCCGGGACAGGGGATAAATGAAAAACTGTTTTTT. Translated, it gives CASSPGQGINEKLFF. Looking up the rest from reference TRBV9 and TRBJ1-4 gives the full variable domain: DSGVTQTPKHLITATGQRVTLRCSPRSGDLSVYWYQQSLDQGLQFLIQYYNGEERAKGNILERFSAQQFPDLHSELNLSSLELGDSALYFCASSPGQGINEKLFFGSGTQLSVL.

The chain combines TRBV5-6 with TRBJ1-2, with unresolved D. The CDR3 covers 16 residues. The V end lost 1 base, the J end lost 8 bases, and 21 bases lay between the germline ends. Germline V gives CDR1 SGHDT, CDR2 YYEEEE. This chain's CDR3 is CASSLMGRERLAGYTF. Written as DNA, the CDR3 is TGTGCCAGCAGCTTGATGGGGAGGGAAAGATTGGCCGGCTACACCTTC.

The chain combines TRBV5-8 with TRBJ1-5; D is possibly TRBD1 (5 bases). Between the trimmed V and J ends, which lost 9 bases and 6 bases, there was a span of 13 bases. Germline V CDR1 and CDR2: SGHTS, YDEGEE. The CDR3 sequence is 12 residues long. The CDR3 sequence is CATRQGFQPQHF. The CDR3 region has the DNA TGTGCCACCCGCCAGGGCTTTCAGCCCCAGCATTTT.

The rearrangement uses TRBV5-4 and TRBJ2-5; 8 nucleotides line up with TRBD1. The V segment lost 7 bases and the J segment 5 bases; nucleotides outside the gene matches: 10. Germline assignment: CDR1 SGHNT and CDR2 YYREEE (reference sequence). The CDR3 has 14 residues. CDR3 in DNA: TGTGCCAGCGCGATTGGACAGGGTAGGGAGACCCAGTACTTC. Its translation is CASAIGQGRETQYF.

This chain links TRBV5-8 with TRBJ1-2, with a weak D call TRBD1 (5 bases). Germline CDR1 SGHTS, CDR2 YDEGEE. Trimming cost V 2 bases and J 2 bases, with 13 bases left between them. This CDR3 has 15 amino acids. The CDR3 loop reads CASSFGGAGNYGYTF. The CDR3 bases are TGTGCCAGCAGCTTCGGGGGAGCGGGGAACTATGGCTACACCTTC.